Listed below are T cell receptor beta chains from one sample, sequenced in a study of blood T cell repertoires in COVID-19. Data came from immunoSEQ multiplex PCR; TCRdb stores just in-frame clones and leaves some out. The sample includes under 500,000 clones, roughly nine tenths of them seen just once. Specimen: PBMCs or T cells enriched from blood (not recorded which). Receptors were obtained from a woman aged 18-29 years with acute COVID-19. Both conserved end residues are part of each CDR3. Each record gives: D gene, CDR3 length, V gene, J gene, clone size, CDR3 DNA, CDR3 protein. The D gene is left open where the match is weak. Clone sizes are given selectively: once, few, many, or a class where the clone is expanded.

d_gene: .
len: 11
v_gene: TRBV20-1
j_gene: TRBJ1-5
abundance: .
CDR3nt: TGCAGTGCTGGCACCGGGACTCTCCAGCATTTT
CDR3aa: CSAGTGTLQHF

d_gene: .
len: 13
v_gene: TRBV15
j_gene: TRBJ1-1
abundance: .
CDR3nt: TGTGCCACCAGCAGCGGGGGGAACACTGAAGCTTTCTTT
CDR3aa: CATSSGGNTEAFF

d_gene: TRBD2
len: 14
v_gene: TRBV19
j_gene: TRBJ2-4
abundance: .
CDR3nt: TGTGCCAGTAGTATGCCGGGAGGGAGGAACATTCAGTACTTC
CDR3aa: CASSMPGGRNIQYF

d_gene: .
len: 12
v_gene: TRBV2
j_gene: TRBJ2-7
abundance: .
CDR3nt: TGTGCCAGCAAGGGCGTGGGGGGCGAGCAGTACTTC
CDR3aa: CASKGVGGEQYF

d_gene: .
len: 15
v_gene: TRBV5-1
j_gene: TRBJ2-1
abundance: .
CDR3nt: TGCGCCAGCAGCTCACAAGGGGGGGCCTACAATGAGCAGTTCTTC
CDR3aa: CASSSQGGAYNEQFF

d_gene: TRBD2
len: 15
v_gene: TRBV5-1
j_gene: TRBJ2-1
abundance: .
CDR3nt: TGCGCCAGCAGCCCCCGGGTAGCGGGCTACAATGAGCAGTTCTTC
CDR3aa: CASSPRVAGYNEQFF

d_gene: TRBD1
len: 16
v_gene: TRBV5-4
j_gene: TRBJ1-1
abundance: .
CDR3nt: TGTGCCAGCAGCTTGGCAGGGGGCGCTTGGGACACTGAAGCTTTCTTT
CDR3aa: CASSLAGGAWDTEAFF

d_gene: .
len: 14
v_gene: TRBV3-1/TRBV3-2
j_gene: TRBJ1-1
abundance: .
CDR3nt: TGTGCCAGCAGTTATCGCGGCCCGAACACTGAAGCTTTCTTT
CDR3aa: CASSYRGPNTEAFF

d_gene: .
len: 13
v_gene: TRBV11-2
j_gene: TRBJ1-2
abundance: .
CDR3nt: TGTGCCAGCAGCTTGAGTGCTCGTGCGGGCTACACCTTC
CDR3aa: CASSLSARAGYTF

d_gene: TRBD2
len: 15
v_gene: TRBV7-9
j_gene: TRBJ2-1
abundance: .
CDR3nt: TGTGCCAGCAGCCCGAGCGGGGGTGTCGACAATGAGCAGTTCTTC
CDR3aa: CASSPSGGVDNEQFF

d_gene: .
len: 16
v_gene: TRBV5-1
j_gene: TRBJ2-4
abundance: .
CDR3nt: TGCGCCAGCAGCCCCCGTTCGTTATCGGGCAAAAACATTCAGTACTTC
CDR3aa: CASSPRSLSGKNIQYF

d_gene: .
len: 14
v_gene: TRBV7-2
j_gene: TRBJ2-5
abundance: .
CDR3nt: TGTGCCAGCAGCATCGAGCCGACTACGGGGACCCAGTACTTC
CDR3aa: CASSIEPTTGTQYF

d_gene: .
len: 16
v_gene: TRBV18
j_gene: TRBJ1-4
abundance: .
CDR3nt: TGTGCCAGCTCACCGAAAGGCCGGACAGACCATGAAAAACTGTTTTTT
CDR3aa: CASSPKGRTDHEKLFF

d_gene: TRBD2
len: 16
v_gene: TRBV5-6
j_gene: TRBJ2-2
abundance: once
CDR3nt: TGTGCCAGCAGCTTGGGACTAGCGGGAGGGAGAGGGGAGCTGTTTTTT
CDR3aa: CASSLGLAGGRGELFF

d_gene: TRBD1
len: 15
v_gene: TRBV11-2
j_gene: TRBJ1-5
abundance: .
CDR3nt: TGTGCCAGCAGCTTCGAAGACAGGGGTGGTCAGCCCCAGCATTTT
CDR3aa: CASSFEDRGGQPQHF

d_gene: .
len: 16
v_gene: TRBV5-1
j_gene: TRBJ1-6
abundance: .
CDR3nt: TGCGCCAGCAGCTTGGAACCCTTGGGGGGGAATTCACCCCTCCACTTT
CDR3aa: CASSLEPLGGNSPLHF

d_gene: TRBD1
len: 17
v_gene: TRBV5-1
j_gene: TRBJ1-1
abundance: .
CDR3nt: TGCGCCAGCAGCTTGGGCCACTTGACAGGGAGAAACACTGAAGCTTTCTTT
CDR3aa: CASSLGHLTGRNTEAFF

d_gene: TRBD1
len: 13
v_gene: TRBV6-6
j_gene: TRBJ1-3
abundance: .
CDR3nt: TGTGCCAGCACCGGGACAGAGGGAAACACCATATATTTT
CDR3aa: CASTGTEGNTIYF

d_gene: TRBD1
len: 16
v_gene: TRBV2
j_gene: TRBJ1-6
abundance: few
CDR3nt: TGTGCCAGCAGTGTCAGCGGGACAGGGGTTAATTCACCCCTCCACTTT
CDR3aa: CASSVSGTGVNSPLHF

d_gene: TRBD1
len: 19
v_gene: TRBV6-6
j_gene: TRBJ1-5
abundance: .
CDR3nt: TGTGCCAGCAGTCAGCGCCACCGGGACAGCCTTTATAGCAATCAGCCCCAGCATTTT
CDR3aa: CASSQRHRDSLYSNQPQHF

d_gene: .
len: 16
v_gene: TRBV19
j_gene: TRBJ1-6
abundance: .
CDR3nt: TGTGCCAGTAGTATAGGAGGGTACTCCTATAATTCACCCCTCCACTTT
CDR3aa: CASSIGGYSYNSPLHF

d_gene: TRBD1
len: 14
v_gene: TRBV19
j_gene: TRBJ2-5
abundance: .
CDR3nt: TGTGCCAGTAGTATAGGACAGGGGGCAGAGACCCAGTACTTC
CDR3aa: CASSIGQGAETQYF

d_gene: .
len: 15
v_gene: TRBV7-6
j_gene: TRBJ2-7
abundance: .
CDR3nt: TGTGCCAGCAGCATTTCGGGGAACCCTGGGAACGAGCAGTACTTC
CDR3aa: CASSISGNPGNEQYF

d_gene: TRBD1
len: 13
v_gene: TRBV30
j_gene: TRBJ1-1
abundance: .
CDR3nt: TGTGCCTGGAGTAAGGGGACAGTCGCTGAAGCTTTCTTT
CDR3aa: CAWSKGTVAEAFF

d_gene: .
len: 14
v_gene: TRBV4-1
j_gene: TRBJ1-4
abundance: once
CDR3nt: TGCGCCAGCAGCCTGTCGGCAACTAATGAAAAACTGTTTTTT
CDR3aa: CASSLSATNEKLFF

d_gene: .
len: 13
v_gene: TRBV14
j_gene: TRBJ1-2
abundance: .
CDR3nt: TGTGCCAGCAGCCAAGCAGGGTTCCATGGCTACACCTTC
CDR3aa: CASSQAGFHGYTF

d_gene: .
len: 11
v_gene: TRBV3-1/TRBV3-2
j_gene: TRBJ1-2
abundance: .
CDR3nt: TGTGCCAGCAGTCATAACTATGGCTACACCTTC
CDR3aa: CASSHNYGYTF

d_gene: TRBD2
len: 16
v_gene: TRBV9
j_gene: TRBJ2-3
abundance: .
CDR3nt: TGTGCCAGCAGCGTAGAGGCTAGCGGGATCACAGATACGCAGTATTTT
CDR3aa: CASSVEASGITDTQYF

d_gene: TRBD1
len: 16
v_gene: TRBV19
j_gene: TRBJ1-5
abundance: .
CDR3nt: TGTGCCAGTAGACAGGGGACAGGGGAAGCGAATCAGCCCCAGCATTTT
CDR3aa: CASRQGTGEANQPQHF

d_gene: TRBD2
len: 16
v_gene: TRBV10-3
j_gene: TRBJ2-7
abundance: .
CDR3nt: TGTGCCATCAGTGGCAAACTAGCGGGAGGGCCGTACGAGCAGTACTTC
CDR3aa: CAISGKLAGGPYEQYF

d_gene: .
len: 16
v_gene: TRBV7-9
j_gene: TRBJ2-2
abundance: .
CDR3nt: TGTGCCAGCAGCTCCAACGGGTTGGGGAACACCGGGGAGCTGTTTTTT
CDR3aa: CASSSNGLGNTGELFF

d_gene: TRBD1
len: 18
v_gene: TRBV20-1
j_gene: TRBJ1-5
abundance: once
CDR3nt: TGCAGTGCTAGTGCCTGGCAGGGGGCGAGGGCCCGCAATCAGCCCCAGCATTTT
CDR3aa: CSASAWQGARARNQPQHF

d_gene: .
len: 14
v_gene: TRBV7-2
j_gene: TRBJ1-2
abundance: .
CDR3nt: TGTGCCAGCAGCTCCGGACAAGATACCTATGGCTACACCTTC
CDR3aa: CASSSGQDTYGYTF

d_gene: .
len: 13
v_gene: TRBV6-5
j_gene: TRBJ2-7
abundance: .
CDR3nt: TGTGCCAGCAGTTCCACCTATGACTACGAGCAGTACTTC
CDR3aa: CASSSTYDYEQYF

d_gene: .
len: 11
v_gene: TRBV12-3/TRBV12-4
j_gene: TRBJ1-2
abundance: .
CDR3nt: TGTGCCAGCACCTACCGGGGTGGCTACACCTTC
CDR3aa: CASTYRGGYTF

d_gene: .
len: 14
v_gene: TRBV12-5
j_gene: TRBJ1-3
abundance: .
CDR3nt: TGTGCTAGCCGTCGACTGGCATCTGGAAACACCATATATTTT
CDR3aa: CASRRLASGNTIYF

d_gene: TRBD1
len: 15
v_gene: TRBV19
j_gene: TRBJ1-5
abundance: .
CDR3nt: TGTGCCAGTAGCCAAACAGGGGAAGACAATCAGCCCCAGCATTTT
CDR3aa: CASSQTGEDNQPQHF

d_gene: .
len: 14
v_gene: TRBV5-6
j_gene: TRBJ2-5
abundance: .
CDR3nt: TGTGCCAGCAGCTTGATACAGGGCCAAGAGACCCAGTACTTC
CDR3aa: CASSLIQGQETQYF

d_gene: .
len: 18
v_gene: TRBV18
j_gene: TRBJ1-2
abundance: .
CDR3nt: TGTGCCAGCTCACCACTTTCCCTTATAGCGGGGAGCAATACTGGCTACACCTTC
CDR3aa: CASSPLSLIAGSNTGYTF

d_gene: .
len: 15
v_gene: TRBV5-5
j_gene: TRBJ1-3
abundance: .
CDR3nt: TGTGCCAGCAGCTTGTGGGAGGTATCTGGAAACACCATATATTTT
CDR3aa: CASSLWEVSGNTIYF

d_gene: .
len: 12
v_gene: TRBV18
j_gene: TRBJ2-5
abundance: .
CDR3nt: TGTGCCAGCTCCCTGTACCAAGAGACCCAGTACTTC
CDR3aa: CASSLYQETQYF

d_gene: TRBD1
len: 17
v_gene: TRBV3-1/TRBV3-2
j_gene: TRBJ1-3
abundance: .
CDR3nt: TGTGCCAGCAGCCAAGCCCCAGGGGGCACAATTGGAAACACCATATATTTT
CDR3aa: CASSQAPGGTIGNTIYF

d_gene: .
len: 15
v_gene: TRBV9
j_gene: TRBJ2-1
abundance: once
CDR3nt: TGTGCCAGCAGCGTAGCTGGACAAGGGTGGGATGAGCAGTTCTTC
CDR3aa: CASSVAGQGWDEQFF

d_gene: .
len: 13
v_gene: TRBV7-3
j_gene: TRBJ1-1
abundance: .
CDR3nt: TGTGCCAGCAGCTTGAACAGGGACACTGAAGCTTTCTTT
CDR3aa: CASSLNRDTEAFF

d_gene: TRBD1
len: 13
v_gene: TRBV29-1
j_gene: TRBJ2-5
abundance: .
CDR3nt: TGCAGTGTAATAGGGACAGGGGGAGAGACCCAGTACTTC
CDR3aa: CSVIGTGGETQYF

d_gene: TRBD1
len: 15
v_gene: TRBV10-1
j_gene: TRBJ1-5
abundance: .
CDR3nt: TGCGCCAGCACCTCCTCCGGGACAGGTGATCAGCCCCAGCATTTT
CDR3aa: CASTSSGTGDQPQHF

d_gene: .
len: 16
v_gene: TRBV2
j_gene: TRBJ2-1
abundance: .
CDR3nt: TGTGCCAGCAGGAAGACTAGGCTCGGCCCGGTTGATGAGCAGTTCTTC
CDR3aa: CASRKTRLGPVDEQFF

d_gene: TRBD1
len: 16
v_gene: TRBV4-1
j_gene: TRBJ2-7
abundance: once
CDR3nt: TGCGCCAGCAGCCCGGCCCCGGGACAGGTTTTATACGAGCAGTACTTC
CDR3aa: CASSPAPGQVLYEQYF

d_gene: TRBD1
len: 13
v_gene: TRBV29-1
j_gene: TRBJ2-4
abundance: .
CDR3nt: TGCAGTGTGTGGGGACAGGACAAAAACATTCAGTACTTC
CDR3aa: CSVWGQDKNIQYF

d_gene: .
len: 15
v_gene: TRBV7-2
j_gene: TRBJ1-1
abundance: .
CDR3nt: TGTGCCAGCAGCAACCGGGGACGGGGAGGGACTGAAGCTTTCTTT
CDR3aa: CASSNRGRGGTEAFF

d_gene: .
len: 13
v_gene: TRBV12-3/TRBV12-4
j_gene: TRBJ2-7
abundance: .
CDR3nt: TGTGCCAGCAGTTTCGGGAGATCCTACGAGCAGTACTTC
CDR3aa: CASSFGRSYEQYF

d_gene: .
len: 16
v_gene: TRBV5-6
j_gene: TRBJ1-5
abundance: .
CDR3nt: TGTGCCAGCAGCTTGGGCGGACTACTTAGCAATCAGCCCCAGCATTTT
CDR3aa: CASSLGGLLSNQPQHF

d_gene: TRBD1
len: 14
v_gene: TRBV6-1
j_gene: TRBJ1-2
abundance: .
CDR3nt: TGTGCCAGCAGTGAAAGTATGCAGGGGGGCGGCTACACCTTC
CDR3aa: CASSESMQGGGYTF

d_gene: .
len: 14
v_gene: TRBV2
j_gene: TRBJ2-2
abundance: .
CDR3nt: TGTGCCAGCTCCGGGGAGAAGAGGACCGGGGAGCTGTTTTTT
CDR3aa: CASSGEKRTGELFF